This entry features one TCR beta chain sequence. The antigen remains undetermined. The data were obtained in a study of monozygotic twins with inflammatory bowel disease. Broader study findings: The sharing of clonotypes with others was lower in IBD patients than in healthy twins, especially with disease activity.

The CDR3 has 14 amino acids. CDR1 and CDR2 from the germline V gene are MDHEN and SYDVKM. Each TCR library used roughly 4,000 ng of total RNA. TCRdb reprocessed the 5' RACE reads, keeping one entry per CDR3 protein, no DNA. The specimen's table records around 100,000 distinct CDR3 sequences. Material for sequencing was blood. The clonotype originates from a human donor with ulcerative colitis or Crohn's disease, or a healthy co-twin of an affected twin (not recorded which). This chain links TRBV28 with TRBJ2-3; TCRdb proposes TRBD1, but this gene call is untestable without DNA. CDR3 region: CASSLLGVTDTQYF.